This TCR beta chain came from a study of CD8 T cells in Susac syndrome (dated by TCRdb to between 2017 and 2020). Concerning the study at large: Repertoire sequencing was used to test whether CD8+ T cell activation and differentiation in Susac syndrome was antigen driven. What the study reported, not specific to this receptor: The number of individuals in the TCR sequencing and HLA analysis was acknowledged as relatively small.

RNA was extracted with the RNeasy kit and roughly 0.5 to 1 ug was reverse transcribed using random hexamers. TCR beta CDR3 regions were amplified with the immunoSEQ multiplex PCR assay covering 54 Vbeta and 13 Jbeta segments. PCR amplification bias was corrected by using a synthetic template baseline for primer optimization and computational correction. Under the source paper's analysis protocol: Reads were annotated to V, D and J genes per IMGT and analyzed with immunoSEQ Analyzer, keeping only productive sequences. Clonality was calculated as one minus the Shannon entropy normalized by log2 of the number of productive unique sequences. Public and private clones were assessed among the 100 most prevalent clones of each patient and control. A clone was defined as Susac-specific if it was absent from the healthy and MS cohorts, from some 1,100 published viral clones and from other ImmuneACCESS disease sequences. The public reads were run again by TCRdb, first through fastp at Q25 and then through MiXCR, and only productive beta chains were kept. Identical CDR3 proteins give one entry, which carries the most common genes and DNA. These V and J calls rely on TCRdb rather than the paper's analysis. The sample has more than 55,000 distinct CDR3 sequences on record, approximately 96% of them singletons. The top ten clones comprise 0.085% to 0.14% of the sample.

Taken from cysteine to phenylalanine, the CDR3 has 16 residues. The sequence is cut down to CDR3 DNA, 48 bases in frame from base 1. CDR1 LGHNA and CDR2 YNFKEQ were looked up in the germline V gene. V is shortened by 3 bases, J by 0 bases, and the region joining them spans 12 bases. A note on this clonotype: The antigen it binds to is not known. No per-base quality is available; no much larger clone lies one base away.

Peripheral blood CD8+ and CD4+ T cells from healthy donors, Susac syndrome patients and multiple sclerosis patients were profiled by high-throughput TCR beta sequencing. The multiple sclerosis controls were treatment-naive patients whose relapsing-remitting disease, either stable or active, fulfilled the revised McDonald criteria. Bulk CD8+ and CD4+ T cells were purified by magnetic negative isolation, whereas CD8+ TEMRA cells were enriched by FACS. Blood was collected in EDTA tubes and processed within 24 hours, with PBMCs isolated through density gradient centrifugation. PBMCs intended for TCR sequencing were frozen in liquid nitrogen and were later thawed in a 37 degrees C water bath. The sorted or isolated CD4+, CD8+ and CD8+ TEMRA cells had a purity of 90% or higher.

This receptor was taken from a human donor with multiple sclerosis. The receptor chain draws on TRBV4-2 and TRBJ2-1, with TRBD2 perhaps the D gene, on 6 matching bases. Specimen: CD4+ T cells from PBMCs. The DNA sequence follows: TGTGCCAGCAGCCACCTGGGGGGTTTCTCCTACAATGAGCAGTTCTTC. This codes for CASSHLGGFSYNEQFF.